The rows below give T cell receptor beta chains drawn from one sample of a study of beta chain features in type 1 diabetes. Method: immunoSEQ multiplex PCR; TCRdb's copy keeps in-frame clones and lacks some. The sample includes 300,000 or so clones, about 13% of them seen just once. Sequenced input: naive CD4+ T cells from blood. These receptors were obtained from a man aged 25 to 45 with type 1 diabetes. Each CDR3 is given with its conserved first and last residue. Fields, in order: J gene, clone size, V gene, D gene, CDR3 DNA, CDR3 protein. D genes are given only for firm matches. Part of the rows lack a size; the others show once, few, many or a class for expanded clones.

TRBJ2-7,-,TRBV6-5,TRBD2,TGTGCCAGCAGTCGGGACTATTCTAAAGAGCAGTACTTC,CASSRDYSKEQYF
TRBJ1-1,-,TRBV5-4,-,TGTGCCAGCAGCTTGACGGTGGGGCCCTACACTGAAGCTTTCTTT,CASSLTVGPYTEAFF
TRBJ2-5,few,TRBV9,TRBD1,TGTGCCAGCAGCTTAGACAGGGGGCGCGGGGAGACCCAGTACTTC,CASSLDRGRGETQYF
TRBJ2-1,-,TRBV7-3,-,TGTGCCAGCAGCACCGGGACAAACAATTACAATGAGCAGTTCTTC,CASSTGTNNYNEQFF
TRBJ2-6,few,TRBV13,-,TGTGCCAGCAGCTTACTCGTTTCTGGGGCCAACGTCCTGACTTTC,CASSLLVSGANVLTF
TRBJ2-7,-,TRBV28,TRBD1,TGTGCCAGCAGTTCGGGACAGGGGCATGGGGAGCAGTACTTC,CASSSGQGHGEQYF
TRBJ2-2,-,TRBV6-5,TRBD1,TGTGCCAGCAGGCCCGGACAGGGAGTCGGGGAGCTGTTTTTT,CASRPGQGVGELFF
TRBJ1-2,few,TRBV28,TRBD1,TGTGCCAGCAGTTTGGCCCCAGGGGGCCGTGGCTACACCTTC,CASSLAPGGRGYTF
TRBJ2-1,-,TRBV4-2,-,TGTGCCAGCAGGGAGGACTCATACAATGAGCAGTTCTTC,CASREDSYNEQFF
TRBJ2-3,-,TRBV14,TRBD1,TGTGCCAGCAGCCGCGGACAGGGGACAGATACGCAGTATTTT,CASSRGQGTDTQYF
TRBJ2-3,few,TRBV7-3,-,TGTGCCAGCAGCTCGACGGACATATTGAATACGCAGTATTTT,CASSSTDILNTQYF
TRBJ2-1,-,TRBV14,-,TGTGCCAGCAGCCAAGACTACTACAATGAGCAGTTCTTC,CASSQDYYNEQFF
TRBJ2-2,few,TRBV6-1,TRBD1,TGTGCCAGCAGTGTTCGACAGGGGGCGAACACCGGGGAGCTGTTTTTT,CASSVRQGANTGELFF
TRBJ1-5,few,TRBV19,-,TGTGCCAGTAGCGACAGTGGAAATCAGCCCCAGCATTTT,CASSDSGNQPQHF
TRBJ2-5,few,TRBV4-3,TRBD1,TGCGCCAGCAGCCGGGACAGCCAAGAGACCCAGTACTTC,CASSRDSQETQYF
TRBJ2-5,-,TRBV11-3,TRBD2,TGTGCCAGCAGCTCCGGACACTGGGGACTAGCGGAGGAAGAGACCCAGTACTTC,CASSSGHWGLAEEETQYF
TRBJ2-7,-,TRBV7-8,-,TGTGCCAGCAGCTCACAGCGGCCGATCTCCTACGAGCAGTACTTC,CASSSQRPISYEQYF
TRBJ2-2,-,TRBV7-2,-,TGTGCCAGCAGCTTAGGGGGGCGGTCCGGGGAGCTGTTTTTT,CASSLGGRSGELFF
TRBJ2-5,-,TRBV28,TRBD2,TGTGCCAGCAGTTCTTATCTAGCGGGAGGGCAAGGACGAGAGACCCAGTACTTC,CASSSYLAGGQGRETQYF
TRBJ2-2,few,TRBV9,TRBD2,TGTGCCAGCTCGGGAGGGCTCACCGGGGAGCTGTTTTTT,CASSGGLTGELFF
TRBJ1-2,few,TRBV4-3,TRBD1,TGCGCCAGCAGCCTAGCGTCAACAGGGGGCATGAACTATGGCTACACCTTC,CASSLASTGGMNYGYTF
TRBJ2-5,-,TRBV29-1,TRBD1,TGCAGCGTTGGGCAGGGGGCGGTTTCAGCGACCCAGTACTTC,CSVGQGAVSATQYF
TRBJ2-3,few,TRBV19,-,TGTGCCAGTAGTCCCAGACTAGTGGATACGCAGTATTTT,CASSPRLVDTQYF